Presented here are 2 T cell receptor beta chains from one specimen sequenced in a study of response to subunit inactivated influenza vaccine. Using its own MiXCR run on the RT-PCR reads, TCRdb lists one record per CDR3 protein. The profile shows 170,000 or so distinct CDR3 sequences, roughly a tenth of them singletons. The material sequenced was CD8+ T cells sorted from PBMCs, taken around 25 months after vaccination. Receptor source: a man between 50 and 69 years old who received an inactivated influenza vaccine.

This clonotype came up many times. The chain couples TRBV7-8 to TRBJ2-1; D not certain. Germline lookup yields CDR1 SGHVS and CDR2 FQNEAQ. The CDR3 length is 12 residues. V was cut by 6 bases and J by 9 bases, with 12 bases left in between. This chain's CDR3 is CASSPGDVEQFF. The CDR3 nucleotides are TGTGCCAGCAGTCCCGGAGACGTTGAGCAGTTCTTC.

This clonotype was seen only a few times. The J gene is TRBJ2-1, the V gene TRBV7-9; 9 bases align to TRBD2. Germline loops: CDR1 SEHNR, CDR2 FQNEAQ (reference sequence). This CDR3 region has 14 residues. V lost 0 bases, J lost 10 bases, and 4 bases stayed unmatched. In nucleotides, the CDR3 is TGTGCCAGCAGCTTAGCGGGACTAGCACAAGAGCAGTTCTTC. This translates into CASSLAGLAQEQFF.